What follows are 5 T cell receptor beta chains derived from one specimen sequenced in a study of cytomegalovirus exposure and HLA in healthy donors. Produced via immunoSEQ multiplex PCR; TCRdb's table is partial and in-frame only. The data show 71,000 or so clones, 94% seen once. The source material was PBMCs. All receptors come from a young woman in good health and CMV-seropositive.

J is TRBJ2-1 and V is TRBV6-6; TRBD2 matches 8 bases. This CDR3 comprises 15 residues. Germline CDR1 is MNHNY and CDR2 is SVGAGI (reference sequence). With V trimmed by 7 bases and J by 5 bases, 10 bases remained unmatched. CDR3 sequence (DNA): TGTGCCAGCACCCCAGCGGGGGCTCGTAACAATGAGCAGTTCTTC. It encodes CASTPAGARNNEQFF.

The chain employs TRBV9 and TRBJ2-7, with D maybe TRBD2 (6 bases). CDR3 size: 13 residues. Germline CDR1 and CDR2: SGDLS and YYNGEE. V was clipped by 1 base and J by 7 bases, with 12 bases between them. CDR3 DNA: TGTGCCAGCAGCGTATCTGGAGGAGGGGAGCAGTACTTC. This gives the protein CASSVSGGGEQYF.

The V call is TRBV29-1, the J call TRBJ2-7; D not resolved. The germline V and J ends were trimmed by 5 bases and 6 bases, with 14 bases remaining between them. CDR3 size: 12 residues. Germline V lookup: CDR1 SQVTM, CDR2 ANQGSEA. The CDR3 DNA is TGCAGCGTTCCAGGTTGGCCTCTCGAGCAGTACTTC. Amino acid sequence: CSVPGWPLEQYF.

The chain couples TRBV7-2 to TRBJ2-7; D perhaps matches TRBD1 (6 bases). The CDR3 sequence is 15 residues long. The germline V gene encodes CDR1 SGHTA and CDR2 FQGNSA. The V end lost 1 base, the J end lost 4 bases, and 14 bases lay between the germline ends. The CDR3 protein is CASSLGTARAYEQYF. In DNA, the CDR3 is TGTGCCAGCAGCTTAGGGACAGCCAGGGCTTACGAGCAGTACTTC.

The V gene is TRBV29-1, the J gene TRBJ1-3; D gene unclear. With 3 bases removed from V and 4 bases from J, the gap between germline ends came to 10 bases. The germline V gene has CDR1 SQVTM and CDR2 ANQGSEA. The CDR3 runs 13 residues. CDR3 nucleotides: TGCAGCGTTGATGCCGCGGAGGGAAACACCATATATTTT. It codes for CSVDAAEGNTIYF.